This T cell receptor (beta chain) appears in the sequencing data of a study of T cells in Graves' hyperthyroidism and ophthalmopathy. Broader study findings: Stable hyperthyroidism and ophthalmopathy were separated using 13 V-J signatures. The model made its ophthalmopathy prediction, and onset followed a median around six months later. Blood also held most thyroid clonotypes expanded beyond 0.001.

Ten or more counts support this clonotype. The target antigen is unknown. The germline V gene has CDR1 ENHRY and CDR2 SYGVKD. The length of the CDR3 is 16 residues. Trimming at V came to 4 bases and at J to 6 bases, leaving 12 bases not matched to a gene. The TCR beta CDR3 regions underwent amplification using RNA transcripts as the source. The primer set for the first-round RT-PCR of the TCR CDR3 was HTBI. TCRdb ran MiXCR on the multiplex PCR reads and lists one entry per CDR3 protein. Among some 720,000 distinct CDR3 sequences, about a sixth were seen once, and the ten largest hold over 7.5%. The sample comprised blood. The rearrangement links TRBV10-3 to TRBJ1-2, with 9 nucleotides matching TRBD1. This receptor was taken from a young man with Graves' hyperthyroidism. The CDR3 protein is CAISVGPRQGEDGYTF. CDR3 in DNA: TGTGCCATCAGTGTTGGTCCGCGACAGGGGGAAGATGGCTACACCTTC.